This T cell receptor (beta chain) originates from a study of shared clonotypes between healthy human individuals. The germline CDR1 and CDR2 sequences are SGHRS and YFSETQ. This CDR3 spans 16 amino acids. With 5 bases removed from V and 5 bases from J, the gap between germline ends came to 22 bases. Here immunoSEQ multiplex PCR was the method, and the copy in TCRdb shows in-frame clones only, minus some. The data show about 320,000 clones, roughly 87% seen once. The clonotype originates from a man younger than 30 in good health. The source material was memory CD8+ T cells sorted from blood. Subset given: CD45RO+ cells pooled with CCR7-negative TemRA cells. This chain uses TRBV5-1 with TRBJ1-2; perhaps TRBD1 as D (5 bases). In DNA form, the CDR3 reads TGCGCCAGCAGGGGCCAGGGTGTCCCGCCACTTTATGGCTACACCTTC. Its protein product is CASRGQGVPPLYGYTF.